This passage covers 11 T cell receptor beta chains from one sample sequenced in a study of shared clonotypes between healthy human individuals. TCRdb's table, derived via immunoSEQ multiplex PCR, lists solely in-frame clones and lacks some. The table includes some 1.1 million clones, approximately 77% detected once. Sequencing input: memory CD4+ T cells from PBMCs. Subset of the sample: CD45RA-negative fraction. Receptor source: a young man in good health. Some clones in this sample may be carry-over from other donors' samples.

Worth noting for this clone: A much larger clonotype is one base distant, so this may be a read error. The chain links TRBV30 to TRBJ2-5; possible D gene TRBD2, 5 bases. Germline V lookup: CDR1 GTSNPN, CDR2 SVGIG (reference sequence). This CDR3 is 13 amino acids long. The CDR3 is CVWSYSAQETQYF. In nucleotides, the CDR3 is TGTGTCTGGAGTTATAGCGCCCAAGAGACCCAGTACTTC.

This clone was seen many times. The V gene is TRBV18, the J gene TRBJ2-7; the match to TRBD1 covers 9 bases. The germline gives CDR1 KGHSH, CDR2 LQKENI. The J segment lost 2 bases and the V segment lost 6 bases, leaving 5 bases of the junction unmatched. The CDR3 spans 14 residues. The CDR3 loop is CASSKDRGAYEQYF. CDR3 DNA sequence: TGTGCCAGCTCGAAGGACAGGGGCGCCTACGAGCAGTACTTC.

The J gene is TRBJ2-2, the V gene TRBV5-1; 8 nucleotides line up with TRBD1. With V trimmed by 0 bases and J by 0 bases, 13 bases remained unmatched. The germline gives CDR1 SGHRS, CDR2 YFSETQ. This CDR3 contains 20 residues. CDR3 DNA sequence: TGCGCCAGCAGCTTGGCCCTCAGGGACAGGTCCCCTACGAACACCGGGGAGCTGTTTTTT. Amino acids: CASSLALRDRSPTNTGELFF.

The chain is built from TRBV13 and TRBJ2-7, with 7 nucleotides matching TRBD1. Germline V gives CDR1 PRHDT, CDR2 FYEKMQ (reference sequence). This CDR3 contains 15 residues. The V and J ends lost 0 bases and 3 bases, in that order; junction bases with no gene match: 5. The DNA of the CDR3 is TGTGCCAGCAGCTTAGGCGGACAGGCGAACTACGAGCAGTACTTC. Protein product: CASSLGGQANYEQYF.

The V call is TRBV9, the J call TRBJ2-1; 8 positions match TRBD1. The CDR3 has 15 residues. The trim removed 4 bases at V and 2 bases at J, leaving 5 bases unmatched. Per germline, CDR1 SGDLS and CDR2 YYNGEE. CDR3 loop: CASSFQGAPYNEQFF. The DNA for the CDR3 is TGTGCCAGCAGCTTCCAGGGGGCCCCCTACAATGAGCAGTTCTTC.

This clone has ten or more counts. The chain is built from TRBV28 and TRBJ1-5; the match to TRBD1 covers 7 bases. Trimming cost V 6 bases and J 1 base; bases outside gene matches: 9. The V gene's germline CDR1 is MDHEN and CDR2 SYDVKM. There are 16 residues in the CDR3. CDR3 amino acids: CASRTRGQPSNQPQHF. CDR3 nucleotides: TGTGCCAGCAGGACCAGGGGACAGCCAAGCAATCAGCCCCAGCATTTT.

V and J are TRBV29-1 and TRBJ2-2; 10 bases are shared with TRBD1. Germline-derived CDR1 and CDR2 are SQVTM and ANQGSEA. The CDR3 contains 14 residues. Losses at the gene ends were 4 bases for V and 6 bases for J; bases not matched to a gene: 5. CDR3 DNA: TGCAGCGTTGTCCGGGACAGGGGATCCGGGGAGCTGTTTTTT. Amino acid sequence: CSVVRDRGSGELFF.

This rearrangement joins TRBV23-1 to TRBJ2-7, with D possibly matching TRBD2 (6 bases). TRBV23-1 falls under the ORF class, with uncertain function. This CDR3 region has 15 residues. V gave up 1 base and J gave up 4 bases, with 14 bases separating them. The CDR3 region is CASSQWGLRGYEQYF. The CDR3 nucleotides are TGCGCCAGCAGTCAATGGGGACTGAGAGGTTACGAGCAGTACTTC.

As to this clone: The same CDR3 also results from other DNA sequences found in this sample. This chain joins TRBV28 and TRBJ1-2; TRBD1 might be the D (6 bases). This CDR3 contains 12 residues. Trimming stripped 5 bases from V and 4 bases from J, with 8 bases between. Germline loops: CDR1 MDHEN, CDR2 SYDVKM. For the CDR3, the DNA is TGTGCCAGCAGTCTACAGGGCTATGGCTACACCTTC. Protein sequence: CASSLQGYGYTF.

The chain links TRBV2 to TRBJ2-1; 14 bases are shared with TRBD2. Trimming removed 6 bases from V and 8 bases from J; junction bases left unmatched: 3. The CDR3 has 14 residues. Germline values: CDR1 SNHLY, CDR2 FYNNEI. The DNA of the CDR3 is TGTGCCAGCAGGGGACTAGCGGGAGTGTATGAGCAGTTCTTC. It codes for CASRGLAGVYEQFF.

V gene TRBV11-3 combines with J gene TRBJ1-5; D might be TRBD1 (6 bases). The CDR3 is 13 amino acids. From germline, CDR1 is SGHNT and CDR2 YENEEA. V was pared by 5 bases and J by 5 bases, with 10 bases between. The CDR3 nucleotides read TGTGCCAGCAGCCAACAGGGAGATCAGCCCCAGCATTTT. Translation gives CASSQQGDQPQHF.